This T cell receptor beta chain originates from a study of beta chain features in type 1 diabetes. For the study at large: Age, gender and cell yields were alike across patients and healthy donors.

Turning to this clone: Its antigen is unidentified.

Sequenced material consisted of expressed TCRB transcripts (all of the isolated RNA was reverse transcribed). The protocol was immunoSEQ multiplex PCR, while the TCRdb copy is restricted to in-frame clones and leaves out a portion. The profile covers more than 15,000 clones, with just under 55% appearing a single time and around 0.5% taken by the ten largest. Findings and limits, study-wide: All four CD4+ subsets from Type 1 diabetes patients carried moderately but significantly shorter TCRB CDR3s. The naive, central memory and Treg TCRB repertoires looked more alike in patients than they did in healthy donors.

Researchers reported sorting CD4+ naive, central memory, regulatory and stem cell-like memory cells via CD45RO/CCR7/CD25/CD127/CD95/CD27. V was shortened by 4 bases and J by 8 bases, with 19 bases between the two germline ends. Germline V gene data show CDR1 as SGHNT and CDR2 as YYREEE (reference sequence). This CDR3 has 16 residues. This clonotype originated in a woman younger than 35 in good health. The chain has TRBV5-4 and TRBJ1-6; possibly TRBD1 for D (5 bases). Sequenced input: stem cell memory CD4+ T cells from blood. CDR3 DNA sequence: TGTGCCAGCAGCACAGAAAGGGGTCGAACCGATTCACCCCTCCACTTT. This sequence encodes CASSTERGRTDSPLHF.